The source of this T cell receptor beta chain is a study of blood T cell repertoires in COVID-19. Across the whole study: Acute and convalescent COVID-19 samples came from the United States, Italy and Spain. T cells, B-cell-depleted T cells, or PBMCs supplied cDNA or gDNA.

Sequencing was performed with immunoSEQ multiplex PCR; in TCRdb, only in-frame clones are kept and a portion is missing. The table includes 97,000 or so clones, roughly 80% detected once. This CDR3 has 16 residues. Trimming left V 0 bases short and J 0 bases short, with 10 bases between. From germline, CDR1 is LGHNA and CDR2 YSLEER. The V gene is TRBV4-3, the J gene TRBJ2-3; a weak D match, TRBD2 (6 bases). Input material: peripheral blood. This receptor was obtained from a man between 60 and 75 years old with active or convalescent COVID-19. CDR3 protein: CASSQDPSASTDTQYF. CDR3 nucleotides: TGCGCCAGCAGCCAAGATCCTAGCGCGAGCACAGATACGCAGTATTTT.